This TCR beta chain is drawn from a study of cytomegalovirus exposure and HLA in healthy donors. Whole-study findings and limits: In most subjects, TCR beta sequences reportedly gave accurate predictions of HLA-A and HLA-B alleles.

The CDR3 has 14 residues. Trimming removed 0 bases at V and 2 bases at J, with 8 bases between. Looked up from germline, CDR1 is SGDLS and CDR2 is YYNGEE. A note on this clone: No antigen is known for it.

13 Jbeta primers and 60 Vbeta primers were used for the PCR. Sequenced by immunoSEQ multiplex PCR; TCRdb stores in-frame clones only, minus some. The data show roughly 190,000 clones, 81% seen once. Material: PBMCs. The sequence was collected from a man aged 35 to 55 in good health and CMV-seropositive. The V call is TRBV9, the J call TRBJ2-5, with D hard to call. The CDR3 bases are TGTGCCAGCAGCGTAGGAGGAAGACAAGAGACCCAGTACTTC. Encoded protein: CASSVGGRQETQYF.